This is a list of T cell receptor beta chains from one sample in a study of immune cell composition in non-small cell lung cancer. Profiling relied on immunoSEQ multiplex PCR, and the TCRdb table lists in-frame clones only, not all of them. The sample consists of 2,000 to 2,500 clones, over 70% of them appearing once. This sample was shared with a second study, whose subject was CD4 T cells in lung cancer.

Material: lung tumor tissue. All receptors derive from a human donor with non-small cell lung cancer. Each CDR3 is given with its conserved first and last residue. D genes are given only for firm matches. Part of the rows lack a size; the others show once, few, many or a class for expanded clones.

-	TRBJ1-2	TRBD1	TRBV7-3	TGTGCCAGCAGTCCCGGCAGGGGGCGAAAAGGCTACACCTTC	CASSPGRGRKGYTF
-	TRBJ2-7	TRBD2	TRBV6-6	TGTGCCAGCCTAGCGGGAGGACACTACGAGCAGTACTTC	CASLAGGHYEQYF
-	TRBJ2-7	TRBD2	TRBV7-9	TGTGCCAGCAGCTTCCCCGGGAGGTCCTACGAGCAGTACTTC	CASSFPGRSYEQYF
once	TRBJ1-3	-	TRBV6-6	TGTGCCAGCAGGTATTCGGAGAGCTCTGGAAACACCATATATTTT	CASRYSESSGNTIYF
-	TRBJ2-3	TRBD1	TRBV7-6	TGTGCCAGCAGCTTAGTGTCGACAGGGGGCACAGATACGCAGTATTTT	CASSLVSTGGTDTQYF
-	TRBJ2-7	-	TRBV30	TGTGCCTGGAGTTATCCGGGACACACAACCCGGGGCGAGCAGTACTTC	CAWSYPGHTTRGEQYF
-	TRBJ2-5	TRBD2	TRBV5-1	TGCGCCAGCAGCGGACCGCTAGCGGGAGTGGGAGAGACCCAGTACTTC	CASSGPLAGVGETQYF
-	TRBJ2-1	TRBD1	TRBV30	TGTGCCTGGAGTGTACAGGGGGGAGGTGAGCAGTTCTTC	CAWSVQGGGEQFF
-	TRBJ2-5	-	TRBV10-3	TGTGCCATTAGTAGCCCGTCAGAGACCCAGTACTTC	CAISSPSETQYF
-	TRBJ2-7	-	TRBV28	TGTGCCAGCAGTCCGACAGGACTTCCCTACGAGCAGTACTTC	CASSPTGLPYEQYF